This TCR beta chain was captured in a study of T cell responses to AZD1222 COVID-19 vaccine. Regarding the study as a whole: Baseline seropositivity characterized only six AZD1222 recipients.

Only in-frame clones appear in the TCRdb table, and some are missing; sequencing was by immunoSEQ multiplex PCR. The table includes about 150,000 clones, less than 95% detected once. To note about this clone: Its specificity is unknown.

Here the sequenced sample was peripheral blood, taken on day 0 of AZD1222 vaccination. This TCR derives from an adult in good health.

The CDR3 loop is CASSYGLVRTDTQYF. In DNA, the CDR3 is TGTGCCAGCAGCTACGGACTAGTCCGGACAGATACGCAGTATTTT. The chain employs TRBV9 and TRBJ2-3; TRBD2 aligns across 7 bases. The CDR3 consists of 15 residues. Germline assignment: CDR1 SGDLS and CDR2 YYNGEE. The V and J ends lost 4 bases and 3 bases, in that order; junction bases with no gene match: 8.